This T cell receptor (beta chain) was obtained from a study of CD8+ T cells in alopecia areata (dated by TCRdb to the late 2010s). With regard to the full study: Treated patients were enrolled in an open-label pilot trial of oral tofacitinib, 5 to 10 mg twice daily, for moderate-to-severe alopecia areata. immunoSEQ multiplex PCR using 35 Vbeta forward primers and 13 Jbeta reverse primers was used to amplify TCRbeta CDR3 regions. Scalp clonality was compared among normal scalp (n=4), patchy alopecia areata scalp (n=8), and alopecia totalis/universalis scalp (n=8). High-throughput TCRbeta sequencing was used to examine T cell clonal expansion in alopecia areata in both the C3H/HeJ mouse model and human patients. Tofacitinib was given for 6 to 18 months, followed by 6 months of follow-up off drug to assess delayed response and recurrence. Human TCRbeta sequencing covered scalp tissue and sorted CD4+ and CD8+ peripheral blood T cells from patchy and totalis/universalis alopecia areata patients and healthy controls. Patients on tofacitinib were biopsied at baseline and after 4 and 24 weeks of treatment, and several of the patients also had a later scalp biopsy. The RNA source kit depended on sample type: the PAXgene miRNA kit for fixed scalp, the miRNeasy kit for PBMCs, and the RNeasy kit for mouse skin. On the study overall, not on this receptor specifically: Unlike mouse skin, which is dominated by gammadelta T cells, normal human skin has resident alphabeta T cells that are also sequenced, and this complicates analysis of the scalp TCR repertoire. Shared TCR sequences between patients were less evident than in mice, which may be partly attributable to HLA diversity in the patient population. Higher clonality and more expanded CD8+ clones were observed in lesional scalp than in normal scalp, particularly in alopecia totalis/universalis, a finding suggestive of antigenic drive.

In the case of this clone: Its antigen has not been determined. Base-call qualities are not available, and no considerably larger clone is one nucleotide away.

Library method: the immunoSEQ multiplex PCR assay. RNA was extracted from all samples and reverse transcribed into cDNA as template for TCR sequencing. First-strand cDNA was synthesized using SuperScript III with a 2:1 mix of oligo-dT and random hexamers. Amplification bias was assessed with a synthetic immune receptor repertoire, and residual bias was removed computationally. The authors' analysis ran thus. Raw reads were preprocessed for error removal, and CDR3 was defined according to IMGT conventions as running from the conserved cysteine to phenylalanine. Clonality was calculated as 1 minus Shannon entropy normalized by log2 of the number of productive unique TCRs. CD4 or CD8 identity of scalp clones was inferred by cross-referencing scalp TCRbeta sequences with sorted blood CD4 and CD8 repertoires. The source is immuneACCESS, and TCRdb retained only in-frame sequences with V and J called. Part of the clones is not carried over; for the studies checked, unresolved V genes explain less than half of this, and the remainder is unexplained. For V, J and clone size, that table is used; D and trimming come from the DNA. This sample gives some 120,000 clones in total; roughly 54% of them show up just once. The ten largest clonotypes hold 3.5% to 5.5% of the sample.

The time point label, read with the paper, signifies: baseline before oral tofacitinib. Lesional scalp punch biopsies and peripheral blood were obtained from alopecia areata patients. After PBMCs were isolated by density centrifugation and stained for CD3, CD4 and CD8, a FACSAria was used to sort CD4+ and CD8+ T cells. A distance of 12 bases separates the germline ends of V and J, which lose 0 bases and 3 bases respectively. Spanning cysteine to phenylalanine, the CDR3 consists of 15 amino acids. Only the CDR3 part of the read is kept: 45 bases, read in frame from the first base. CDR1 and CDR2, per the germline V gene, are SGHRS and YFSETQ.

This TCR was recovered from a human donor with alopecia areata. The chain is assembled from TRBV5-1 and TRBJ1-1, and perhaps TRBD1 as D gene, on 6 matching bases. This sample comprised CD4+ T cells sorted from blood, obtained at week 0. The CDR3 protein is CASSLAGGRDTEAFF. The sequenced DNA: TGCGCCAGCAGCTTGGCCGGGGGCAGGGACACTGAAGCTTTCTTT.